This is a list of T cell receptor beta chains from one sample in a study of PD-1 blockade in mismatch repair-deficient tumors. Profiled with immunoSEQ multiplex PCR; TCRdb holds only in-frame clones, not every one. Here the sample spans about 38,000 clones, roughly 77% being singletons. Sequencing was performed on peripheral blood, taken 4 weeks after starting pembrolizumab. The receptors derive from an adult with mismatch repair-deficient cancer. Both conserved end residues are part of each CDR3. D genes are given only for firm matches. Not all rows give a size; the values are once, few, many and, for expanded clones, a class.

TGTGCCAGCAGTTTTCGTGGGGCCTACGGGATTAGCACTGAAGCTTTCTTT	CASSFRGAYGISTEAFF	TRBJ1-1	NA	TRBV27	NA
TGTGCCACCAGCAGAGACTTCGGACAGATTTACTACGAGCAGTACTTC	CATSRDFGQIYYEQYF	TRBJ2-7	NA	TRBV15	once
TGTGCCAGCTCACCACCGTCAACACGTAGTCGACCGGGGGCGATCACTGAAGCTTTCTTT	CASSPPSTRSRPGAITEAFF	TRBJ1-1	NA	TRBV18	few
TGTGCCTGGAGCGGACAGGTTAACTATGGCTACACCTTC	CAWSGQVNYGYTF	TRBJ1-2	TRBD1	TRBV30	NA
TGTGCCAGCGGGTGGGGAGGGTCCAACAATGAGCAGTTCTTC	CASGWGGSNNEQFF	TRBJ2-1	TRBD2	TRBV6-5	once
TGTGCCAGCAGCTTAGGCGCCACAGATACGCAGTATTTT	CASSLGATDTQYF	TRBJ2-3	NA	TRBV7-2	NA
TGTGCCAGCAGCTGGGGTACTAGCGGAGAATACAATGAGCAGTTCTTC	CASSWGTSGEYNEQFF	TRBJ2-1	NA	TRBV21-1	NA
TGTGCCACCAGCAGAGGGACTACGGGAATGGTTGAAGAGACCCAGTACTTC	CATSRGTTGMVEETQYF	TRBJ2-5	NA	TRBV15	NA
TGCGCCAGCAGCTTTTCAGGGGAGGAAGCTTTCTTT	CASSFSGEEAFF	TRBJ1-1	NA	TRBV5-1	NA
TGTGCCAGCATCTGGGGGACAGGGGCGAATGAGCAGTTCTTC	CASIWGTGANEQFF	TRBJ2-1	TRBD1	TRBV28	NA
TGTGCCAGCAGCTTGCAGGGGGCAGGAACTAATGAAAAACTGTTTTTT	CASSLQGAGTNEKLFF	TRBJ1-4	TRBD1	TRBV7-2	NA
TGTGCCAGCAGCGCCCCCGGGACAGGGGTGCATGAGCAGTTCTTC	CASSAPGTGVHEQFF	TRBJ2-1	TRBD1	TRBV9	few
TGTGCCAGCAGTCGGAACCAAAATTACGAGCAGTACTTC	CASSRNQNYEQYF	TRBJ2-7	NA	TRBV27	NA
TGTGCCAGCAGTTTCCAGGGATACGAGCAGTACTTC	CASSFQGYEQYF	TRBJ2-7	NA	TRBV27	NA
TGTGCCAGCAGCATCCCGGCGTACGGGGCCAACGTCCTGACTTTC	CASSIPAYGANVLTF	TRBJ2-6	NA	TRBV7-6	NA